One sample yielded the 5 T cell receptor beta chains listed below, sequenced in a study of control samples from healthy donors and cancer patients. Generated by immunoSEQ multiplex PCR, the TCRdb table keeps only in-frame clones and is missing some. The top ten hold 8% of the sample, which has about 96,000 clones, approximately 95% seen once. The sequencing sample was made of blood. These receptors were taken from a man in his late teens or twenties in good health.

The chain is built from TRBV7-8 and TRBJ2-7, with D maybe TRBD1 (6 bases). Trimming cost V 5 bases and J 4 bases, with 15 bases left between them. Germline assignment: CDR1 SGHVS and CDR2 FQNEAQ. This CDR3 region has 14 residues. CDR3 residues: CASSTQGVAYEQYF. The CDR3 DNA follows: TGTGCCAGCAGCACACAGGGAGTGGCTTACGAGCAGTACTTC.

V and J are TRBV6-2 or TRBV6-3 and TRBJ1-2; unclear D gene. In germline, CDR1 is MNHEY, CDR2 SVGEGT. The CDR3 totals 15 residues. V lost 6 bases and J 4 bases, leaving 18 bases between the germline ends. The CDR3 protein is CASSPAEGWGYGYTF. The CDR3 bases are TGTGCCAGCAGCCCCGCTGAGGGCTGGGGCTATGGCTACACCTTC.

The rearrangement uses TRBV7-2 and TRBJ2-3; D is perhaps TRBD1 (5 bases). This CDR3 is built from 14 residues. Germline lookup yields CDR1 SGHTA and CDR2 FQGNSA. Trimming took off 2 bases at V and 3 bases at J, with 9 bases between the two ends. The chain's CDR3 is CASSLLGVTDTQYF. DNA of the CDR3: TGTGCCAGCAGCTTATTAGGGGTTACAGATACGCAGTATTTT.

The V call is TRBV4-3, the J call TRBJ1-5; TRBD1 matches at 8 bases. The germline V gene has CDR1 LGHNA and CDR2 YSLEER. The CDR3 covers 15 residues. V shed 1 base and J 7 bases; nucleotides not matched to a gene: 6. The CDR3 DNA follows: TGCGCCAGCAGCCAAGGTCCAACAGGGGGACAGCCCCAGCATTTT. Translation gives CASSQGPTGGQPQHF.

The CDR3 DNA reads as TGTGCCAGCAGCCCGGCGCGGAAGTATGGCTACACCTTC. This translates into CASSPARKYGYTF. The rearrangement uses TRBV11-2 and TRBJ1-2; D not certain. Germline-derived CDR1 and CDR2 are SGHAT and FQNNGV. The CDR3 sequence is 13 residues long. The V end lost 5 bases, the J end lost 5 bases, and 12 bases lay between the germline ends.